This TCR beta chain appears in the sequencing data of a study of blood T cells in healthy people across ages. Study-wide findings and caveats: Estimates of total diversity, which came from one million sequenced T cells, were considered to be underestimates.

Primers used in a second PCR of about 7 to 12 cycles were a sample-barcoded 5' primer and a J-beta primer mix. Using its own MiXCR run on the 5' RACE reads, TCRdb lists one record per CDR3 protein. The sample shows about 1.6 million distinct CDR3 sequences, around 35% of them seen only once. This clonotype was counted only a few times. Its target is unknown. This clonotype was sampled from a woman in her twenties or thirties in good health. Sequences were obtained from blood.

The CDR3 bases are TGCAGTGCTAGAGATCCTTCTTCGGGACAGAGGGTCAATGAGCAGTTCTTC. Residues: CSARDPSSGQRVNEQFF. The chain recombines TRBV20-1 with TRBJ2-1, with 7 bases identical to TRBD1. V shed 0 bases, J shed 6 bases, and the junction held 14 bases outside the gene matches. The CDR3 loop spans 17 amino acids. CDR1 DFQATT and CDR2 SNEGSKA come from the germline V gene (reference sequence).